This T cell receptor beta chain was recovered during a study of cytomegalovirus exposure and HLA in healthy donors. Whole-study results and caveats: Most TCR sequences showed up rarely, but some public TCRs showed up in many donors.

With respect to this clone: Its cognate antigen is unknown.

Repertoires were generated with immunoSEQ multiplex PCR, while TCRdb's copy carries only in-frame clones and drops some. The repertoire consists of 140,000 or so clones, with about nine tenths occurring once and the leading ten covering less than 7%. The donors were members of the validation cohort comprising approximately 120 subjects, separate from the approximately 670-subject first cohort. The length of the CDR3 is 14 residues. From germline, CDR1 is SGHVS and CDR2 FQNEAQ. V was pared by 6 bases and J by 2 bases, with 14 bases between. This receptor was obtained from a woman aged 25-40 years in good health and CMV-seropositive. The rearrangement links TRBV7-8 to TRBJ2-7; D is possibly TRBD2 (6 bases). The sequenced sample consisted of PBMCs. The CDR3 reads CASRPQRAAYEQYF. The CDR3 nucleotides are TGTGCCAGCAGGCCCCAGCGGGCCGCCTACGAGCAGTACTTC.